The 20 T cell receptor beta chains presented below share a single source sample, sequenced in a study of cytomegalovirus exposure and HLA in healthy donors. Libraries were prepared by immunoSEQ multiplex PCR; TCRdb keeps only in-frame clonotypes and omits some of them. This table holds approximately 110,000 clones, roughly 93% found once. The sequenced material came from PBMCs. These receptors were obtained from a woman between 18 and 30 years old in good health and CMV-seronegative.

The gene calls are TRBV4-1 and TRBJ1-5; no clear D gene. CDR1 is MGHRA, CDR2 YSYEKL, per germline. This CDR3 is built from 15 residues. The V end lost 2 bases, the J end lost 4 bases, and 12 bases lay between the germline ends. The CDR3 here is CASSQQAAGNQPQHF. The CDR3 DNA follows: TGCGCCAGCAGCCAACAGGCGGCGGGGAATCAGCCCCAGCATTTT.

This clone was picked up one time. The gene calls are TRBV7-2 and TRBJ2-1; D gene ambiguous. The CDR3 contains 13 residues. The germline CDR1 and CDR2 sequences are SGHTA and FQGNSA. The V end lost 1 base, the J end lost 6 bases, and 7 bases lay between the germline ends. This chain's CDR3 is CASSLGPGNEQFF. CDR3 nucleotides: TGTGCCAGCAGCTTAGGACCAGGCAATGAGCAGTTCTTC. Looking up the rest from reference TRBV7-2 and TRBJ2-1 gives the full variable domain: GAGVSQSPSNKVTEKGKDVELRCDPISGHTALYWYRQSLGQGLEFLIYFQGNSAPDKSGLPSDRFSAERTGGSVSTLTIQRTQQEDSAVYLCASSLGPGNEQFFGPGTRLTVL.

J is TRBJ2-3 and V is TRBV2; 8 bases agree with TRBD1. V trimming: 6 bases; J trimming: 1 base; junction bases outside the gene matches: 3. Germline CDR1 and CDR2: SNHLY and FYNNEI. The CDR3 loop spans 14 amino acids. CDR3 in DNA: TGTGCCAGCAGGCCGGGACAGGGCACAGATACGCAGTATTTT. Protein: CASRPGQGTDTQYF.

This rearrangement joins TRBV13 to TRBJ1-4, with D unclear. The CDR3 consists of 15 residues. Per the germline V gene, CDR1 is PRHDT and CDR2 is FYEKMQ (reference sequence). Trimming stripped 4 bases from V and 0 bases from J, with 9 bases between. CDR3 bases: TGTGCCAGCAGCTCCTACGGGACAACTAATGAAAAACTGTTTTTT. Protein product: CASSSYGTTNEKLFF. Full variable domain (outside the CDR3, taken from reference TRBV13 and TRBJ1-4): AAGVIQSPRHLIKEKRETATLKCYPIPRHDTVYWYQQGPGQDPQFLISFYEKMQSDKGSIPDRFSAQQFSDYHSELNMSSLELGDSALYFCASSSYGTTNEKLFFGSGTQLSVL.

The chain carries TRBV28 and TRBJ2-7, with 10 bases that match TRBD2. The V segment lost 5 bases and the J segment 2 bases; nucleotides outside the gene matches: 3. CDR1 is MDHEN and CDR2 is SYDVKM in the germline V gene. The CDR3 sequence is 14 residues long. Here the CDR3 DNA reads TGTGCCAGCAGTGCGCTAGCGGGAGCCTACGAGCAGTACTTC. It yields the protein CASSALAGAYEQYF.

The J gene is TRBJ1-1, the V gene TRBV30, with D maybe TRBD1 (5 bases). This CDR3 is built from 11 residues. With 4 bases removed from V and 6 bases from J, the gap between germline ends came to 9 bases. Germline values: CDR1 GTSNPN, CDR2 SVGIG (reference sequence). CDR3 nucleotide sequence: TGTGCCTGGACCGTGGGGCCTGAAGCTTTCTTT. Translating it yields CAWTVGPEAFF.

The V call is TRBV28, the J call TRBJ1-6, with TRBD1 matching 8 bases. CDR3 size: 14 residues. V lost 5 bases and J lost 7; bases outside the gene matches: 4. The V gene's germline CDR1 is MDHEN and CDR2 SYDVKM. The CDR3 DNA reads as TGTGCCAGCAGTATGACAGGGGAGAATTCACCCCTCCACTTT. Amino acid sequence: CASSMTGENSPLHF.

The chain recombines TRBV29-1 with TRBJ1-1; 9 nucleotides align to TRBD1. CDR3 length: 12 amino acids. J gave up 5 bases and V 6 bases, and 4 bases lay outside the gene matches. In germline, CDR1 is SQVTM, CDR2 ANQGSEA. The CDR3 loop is CSVTGGGTEAFF. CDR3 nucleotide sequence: TGCAGCGTGACAGGGGGAGGGACTGAAGCTTTCTTT.

CDR3 sequence reads: CASSLKGGGTSGSSHQETQYF. CDR3 nucleotides: TGTGCCAGCAGCTTAAAGGGGGGTGGGACTAGCGGTTCATCCCACCAAGAGACCCAGTACTTC. This chain uses TRBV7-3 with TRBJ2-5; the match to TRBD2 covers 11 bases. Per the germline V gene, CDR1 is SGHTA and CDR2 is FQGTGA. V shed 1 base and J 0 bases; nucleotides not matched to a gene: 16. CDR3 size: 21 residues.

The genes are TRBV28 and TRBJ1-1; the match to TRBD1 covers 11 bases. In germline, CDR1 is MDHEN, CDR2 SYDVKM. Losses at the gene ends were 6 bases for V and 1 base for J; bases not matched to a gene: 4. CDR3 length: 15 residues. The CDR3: CASSRDRGRNTEAFF. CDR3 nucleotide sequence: TGTGCCAGCAGCAGGGACAGGGGGAGGAACACTGAAGCTTTCTTT.

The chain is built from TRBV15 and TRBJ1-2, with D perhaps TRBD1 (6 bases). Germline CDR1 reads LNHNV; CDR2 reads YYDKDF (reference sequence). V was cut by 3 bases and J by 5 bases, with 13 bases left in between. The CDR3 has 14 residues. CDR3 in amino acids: CATSRAGAQYGYTF. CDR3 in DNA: TGTGCCACCAGCAGGGCGGGGGCGCAATATGGCTACACCTTC.

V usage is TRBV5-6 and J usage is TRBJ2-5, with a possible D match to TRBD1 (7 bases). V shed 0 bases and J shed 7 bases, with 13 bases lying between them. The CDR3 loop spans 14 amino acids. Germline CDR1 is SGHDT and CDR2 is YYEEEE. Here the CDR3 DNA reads TGTGCCAGCAGCTTGGGCAGGGGGACTGGGACCCAGTACTTC. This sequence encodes CASSLGRGTGTQYF.

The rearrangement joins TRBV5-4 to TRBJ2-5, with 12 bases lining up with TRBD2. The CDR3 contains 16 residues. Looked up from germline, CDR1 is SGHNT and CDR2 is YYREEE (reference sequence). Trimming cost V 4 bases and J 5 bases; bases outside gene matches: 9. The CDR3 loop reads CASSPRASGGAETQYF. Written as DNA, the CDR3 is TGTGCCAGCAGCCCCCGGGCTAGCGGGGGGGCGGAGACCCAGTACTTC.

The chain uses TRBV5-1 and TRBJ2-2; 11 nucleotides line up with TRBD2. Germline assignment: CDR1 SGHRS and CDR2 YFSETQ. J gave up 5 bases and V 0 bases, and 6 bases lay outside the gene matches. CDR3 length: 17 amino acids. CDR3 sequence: CASSLGGTSGLTGELFF. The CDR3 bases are TGCGCCAGCAGCTTGGGGGGGACTAGCGGTTTGACCGGGGAGCTGTTTTTT.

The CDR3 DNA follows: TGTGCCATCAGTAGGGACAGCAACACTGAAGCTTTCTTT. It yields the protein CAISRDSNTEAFF. The chain carries TRBV10-3 and TRBJ1-1; 7 positions match TRBD1. The CDR3 spans 13 residues. Germline V gene data show CDR1 as ENHRY and CDR2 as SYGVKD. The trim removed 5 bases at V and 2 bases at J, leaving 2 bases unmatched.

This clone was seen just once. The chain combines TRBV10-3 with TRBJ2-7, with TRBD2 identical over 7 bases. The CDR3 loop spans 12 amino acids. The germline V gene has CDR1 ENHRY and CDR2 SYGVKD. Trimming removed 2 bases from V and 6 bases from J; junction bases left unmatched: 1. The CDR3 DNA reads TGTGCCATCAGTGAGGGGACTACCGAGCAGTACTTC. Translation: CAISEGTTEQYF.

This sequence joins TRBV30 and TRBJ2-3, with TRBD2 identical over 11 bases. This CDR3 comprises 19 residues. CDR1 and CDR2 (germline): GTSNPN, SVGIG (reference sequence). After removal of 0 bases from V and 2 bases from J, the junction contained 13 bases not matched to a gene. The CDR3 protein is CAWSVPPSSSGRFTDTQYF. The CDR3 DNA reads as TGTGCCTGGAGTGTCCCTCCCAGCTCTAGCGGGAGGTTCACAGATACGCAGTATTTT.

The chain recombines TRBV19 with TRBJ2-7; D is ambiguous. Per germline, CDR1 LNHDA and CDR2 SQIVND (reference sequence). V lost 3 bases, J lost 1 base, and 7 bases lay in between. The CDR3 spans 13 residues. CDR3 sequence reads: CASSISHSYEQYF. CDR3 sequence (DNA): TGTGCCAGTAGTATTTCCCATTCCTACGAGCAGTACTTC.

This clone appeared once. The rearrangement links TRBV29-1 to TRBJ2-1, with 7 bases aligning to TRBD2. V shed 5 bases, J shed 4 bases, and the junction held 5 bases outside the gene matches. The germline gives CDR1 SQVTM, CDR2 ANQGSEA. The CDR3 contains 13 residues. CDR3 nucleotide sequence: TGCAGCGTTCGCGGGAGTGCGTACAATGAGCAGTTCTTC. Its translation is CSVRGSAYNEQFF.

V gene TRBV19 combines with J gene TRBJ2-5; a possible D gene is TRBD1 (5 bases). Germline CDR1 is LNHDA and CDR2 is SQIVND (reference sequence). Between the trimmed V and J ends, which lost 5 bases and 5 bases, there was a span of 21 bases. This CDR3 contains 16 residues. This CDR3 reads CASSSSGFTDVETQYF. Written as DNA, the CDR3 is TGTGCCAGTAGTTCTTCAGGGTTTACTGACGTCGAGACCCAGTACTTC.